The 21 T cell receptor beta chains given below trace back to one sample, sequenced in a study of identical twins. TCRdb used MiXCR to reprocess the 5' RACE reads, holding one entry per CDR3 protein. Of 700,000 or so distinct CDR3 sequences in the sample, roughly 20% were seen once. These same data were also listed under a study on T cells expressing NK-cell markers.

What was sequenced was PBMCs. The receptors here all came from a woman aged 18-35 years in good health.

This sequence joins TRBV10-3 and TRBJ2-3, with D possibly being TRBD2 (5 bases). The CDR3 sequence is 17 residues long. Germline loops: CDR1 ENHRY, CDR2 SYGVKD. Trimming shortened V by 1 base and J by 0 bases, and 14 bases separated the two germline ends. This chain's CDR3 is CAISEYPASQSTDTQYF. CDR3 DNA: TGTGCCATCAGTGAGTACCCCGCTAGCCAAAGCACAGATACGCAGTATTTT.

DNA of the CDR3: TGCAGTGCTAGAATTGGGGGGCTAGCGAGAAATGAGCAGTTCTTC. Its protein product is CSARIGGLARNEQFF. V usage is TRBV20-1 and J usage is TRBJ2-1; TRBD1 or TRBD2 may be the D gene (6 bases each). This CDR3 contains 15 residues. Trimming took off 2 bases at V and 7 bases at J, with 18 bases between the two ends. Germline CDR1 reads DFQATT; CDR2 reads SNEGSKA (reference sequence).

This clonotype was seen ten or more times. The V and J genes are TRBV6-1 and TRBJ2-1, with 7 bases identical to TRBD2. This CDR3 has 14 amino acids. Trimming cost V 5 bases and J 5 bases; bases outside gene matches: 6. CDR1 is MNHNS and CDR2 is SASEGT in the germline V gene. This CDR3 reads CASSKFLADNEQFF. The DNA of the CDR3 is TGTGCCAGCAGTAAGTTCCTAGCGGACAATGAGCAGTTCTTC.

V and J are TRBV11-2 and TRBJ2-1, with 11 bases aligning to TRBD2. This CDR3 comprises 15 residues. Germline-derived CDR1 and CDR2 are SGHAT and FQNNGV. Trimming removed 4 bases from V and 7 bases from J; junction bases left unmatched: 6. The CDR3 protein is CASSSRLAGMNEQFF. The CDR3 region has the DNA TGTGCCAGCAGCTCCCGACTAGCGGGGATGAATGAGCAGTTCTTC.

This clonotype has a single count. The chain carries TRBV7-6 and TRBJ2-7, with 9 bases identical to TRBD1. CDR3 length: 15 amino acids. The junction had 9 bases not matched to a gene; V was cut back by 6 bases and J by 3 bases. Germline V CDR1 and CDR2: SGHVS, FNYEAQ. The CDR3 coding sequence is TGTGCCAGCAGTCCTTCCCGGGACAGGGACTACGAGCAGTACTTC. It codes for CASSPSRDRDYEQYF.

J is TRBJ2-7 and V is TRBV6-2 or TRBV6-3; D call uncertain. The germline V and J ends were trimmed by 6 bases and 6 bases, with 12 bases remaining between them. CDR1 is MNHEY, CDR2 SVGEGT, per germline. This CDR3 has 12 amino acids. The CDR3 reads CASREERGEQYF. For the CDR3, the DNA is TGTGCCAGCAGAGAGGAGCGAGGCGAGCAGTACTTC.

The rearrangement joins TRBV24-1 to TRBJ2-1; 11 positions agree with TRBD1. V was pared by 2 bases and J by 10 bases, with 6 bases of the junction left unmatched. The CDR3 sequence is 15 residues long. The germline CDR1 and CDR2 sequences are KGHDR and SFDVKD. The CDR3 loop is CATSDSGTGGREQFF. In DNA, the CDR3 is TGTGCCACCAGTGATTCCGGGACAGGGGGACGAGAGCAGTTCTTC.

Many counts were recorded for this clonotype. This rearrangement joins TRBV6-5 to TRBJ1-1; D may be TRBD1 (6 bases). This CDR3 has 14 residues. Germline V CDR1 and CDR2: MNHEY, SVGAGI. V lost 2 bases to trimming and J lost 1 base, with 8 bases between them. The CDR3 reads CASSYGDTNTEAFF. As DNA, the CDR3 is TGTGCCAGCAGTTACGGGGACACGAACACTGAAGCTTTCTTT.

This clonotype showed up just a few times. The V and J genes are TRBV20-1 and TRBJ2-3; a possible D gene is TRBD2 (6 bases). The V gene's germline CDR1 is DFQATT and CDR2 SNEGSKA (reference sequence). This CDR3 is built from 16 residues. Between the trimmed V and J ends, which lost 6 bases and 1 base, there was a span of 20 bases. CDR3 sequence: CSATRDSRRGTDTQYF. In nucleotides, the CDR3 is TGCAGTGCCACCCGGGACTCCCGGCGTGGCACAGATACGCAGTATTTT.

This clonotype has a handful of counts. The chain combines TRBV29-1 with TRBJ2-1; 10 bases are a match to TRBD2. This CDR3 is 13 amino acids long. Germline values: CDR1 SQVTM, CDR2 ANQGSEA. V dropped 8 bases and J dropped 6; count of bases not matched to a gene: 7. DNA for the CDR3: TGCAGCTCCCGGACTAGCGGATTCAATGAGCAGTTCTTC. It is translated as CSSRTSGFNEQFF.

CDR3 DNA sequence: TGCAGTGCTAGAGCTACCCTAGCGGACCCCACAGATACGCAGTATTTT. Amino acid sequence: CSARATLADPTDTQYF. The chain couples TRBV20-1 to TRBJ2-3, with 7 bases aligning to TRBD2. Looked up from germline, CDR1 is DFQATT and CDR2 is SNEGSKA (reference sequence). The length of the CDR3 is 16 residues. The junction had 9 bases not matched to a gene; V was cut back by 1 base and J by 2 bases.

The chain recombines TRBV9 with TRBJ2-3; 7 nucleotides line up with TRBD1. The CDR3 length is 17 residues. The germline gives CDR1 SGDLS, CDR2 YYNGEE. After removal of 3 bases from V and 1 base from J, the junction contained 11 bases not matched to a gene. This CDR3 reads CASSASWDSQRTDTQYF. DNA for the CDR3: TGTGCCAGCAGCGCCAGTTGGGACAGCCAACGCACAGATACGCAGTATTTT.

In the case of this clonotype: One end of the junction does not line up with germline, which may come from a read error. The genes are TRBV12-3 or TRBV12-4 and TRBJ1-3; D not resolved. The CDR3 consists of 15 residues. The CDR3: CASSSRRKGGNTVYF. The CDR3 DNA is TGTGCCAGCAGTTCACGGCGGAAAGGTGGAAACACCGTATATTTT.

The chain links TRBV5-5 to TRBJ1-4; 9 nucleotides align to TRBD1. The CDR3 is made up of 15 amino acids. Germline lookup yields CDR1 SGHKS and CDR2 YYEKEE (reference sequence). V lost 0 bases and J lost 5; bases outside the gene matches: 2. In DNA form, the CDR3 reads TGTGCCAGCAGCTTGGGGGGGACAGGGAATGAAAAACTGTTTTTT. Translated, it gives CASSLGGTGNEKLFF.

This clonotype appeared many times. DNA of the CDR3: TGTGCCAGTTCCGGGACAGGCGAAGCTTTCTTT. It translates to CASSGTGEAFF. This chain links TRBV19 with TRBJ1-1; 8 nucleotides agree with TRBD1. Germline trimming cut 8 bases from V and 8 bases from J; bases unmatched to any gene: 4. This CDR3 spans 11 amino acids. From germline, CDR1 is LNHDA and CDR2 SQIVND (reference sequence).

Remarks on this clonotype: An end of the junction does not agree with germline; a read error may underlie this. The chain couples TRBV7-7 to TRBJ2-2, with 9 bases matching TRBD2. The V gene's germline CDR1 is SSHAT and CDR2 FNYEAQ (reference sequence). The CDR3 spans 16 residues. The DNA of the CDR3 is TGTGCTAGCAGCTCAACCCCGCGGGGGGGCACCGGGGAGCTGTTTTTT. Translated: CASSSTPRGGTGELFF.

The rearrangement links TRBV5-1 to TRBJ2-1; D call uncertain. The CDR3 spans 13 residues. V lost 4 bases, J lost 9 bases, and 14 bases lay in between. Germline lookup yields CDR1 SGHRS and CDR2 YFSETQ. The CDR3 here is CASSLPGVGEQFF. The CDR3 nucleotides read TGCGCCAGCAGCCTACCTGGGGTTGGTGAGCAGTTCTTC.

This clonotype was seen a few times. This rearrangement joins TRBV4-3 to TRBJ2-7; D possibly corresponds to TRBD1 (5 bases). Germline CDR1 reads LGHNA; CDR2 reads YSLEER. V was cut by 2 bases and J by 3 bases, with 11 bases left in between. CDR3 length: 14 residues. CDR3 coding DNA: TGCGCCAGCAGCCAATCGACAGAGTTCTACGAGCAGTACTTC. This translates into CASSQSTEFYEQYF.

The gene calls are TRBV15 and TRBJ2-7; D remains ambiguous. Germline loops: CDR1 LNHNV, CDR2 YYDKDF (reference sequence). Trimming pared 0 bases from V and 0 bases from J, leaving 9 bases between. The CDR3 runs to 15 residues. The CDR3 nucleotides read TGTGCCACCAGCAGAGATCGGCTTAGCTCCTACGAGCAGTACTTC. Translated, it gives CATSRDRLSSYEQYF.

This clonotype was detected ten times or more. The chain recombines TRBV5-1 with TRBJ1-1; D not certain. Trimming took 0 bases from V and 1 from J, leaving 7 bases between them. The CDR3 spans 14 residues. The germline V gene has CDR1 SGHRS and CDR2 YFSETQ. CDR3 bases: TGCGCCAGCAGCTTGGGGGCAGCGAACACTGAAGCTTTCTTT. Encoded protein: CASSLGAANTEAFF. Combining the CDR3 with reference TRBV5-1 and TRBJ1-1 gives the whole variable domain KAGVTQTPRYLIKTRGQQVTLSCSPISGHRSVSWYQQTPGQGLQFLFEYFSETQRNKGNFPGRFSGRQFSNSRSEMNVSTLELGDSALYLCASSLGAANTEAFFGQGTRLTVV.

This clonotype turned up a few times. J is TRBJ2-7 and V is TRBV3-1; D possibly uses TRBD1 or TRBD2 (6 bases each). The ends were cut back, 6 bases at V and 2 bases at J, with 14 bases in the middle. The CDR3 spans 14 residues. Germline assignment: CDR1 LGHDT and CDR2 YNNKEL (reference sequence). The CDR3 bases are TGTGCCAGCAGTTCCCCGGGGGCGCCCTACGAGCAGTACTTC. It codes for CASSSPGAPYEQYF.